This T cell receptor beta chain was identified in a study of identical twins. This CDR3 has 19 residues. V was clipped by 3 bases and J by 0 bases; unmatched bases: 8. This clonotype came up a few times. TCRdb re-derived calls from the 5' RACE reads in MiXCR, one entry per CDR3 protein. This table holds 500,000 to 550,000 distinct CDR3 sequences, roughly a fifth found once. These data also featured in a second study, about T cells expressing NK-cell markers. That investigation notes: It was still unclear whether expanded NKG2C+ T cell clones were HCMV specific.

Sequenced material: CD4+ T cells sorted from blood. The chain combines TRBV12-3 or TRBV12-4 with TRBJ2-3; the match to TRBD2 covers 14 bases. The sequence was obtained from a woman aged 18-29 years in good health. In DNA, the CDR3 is TGTGCCAGCAGTTTCGGACTAGCGGGGGGCGGGTCTAGCACAGATACGCAGTATTTT. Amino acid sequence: CASSFGLAGGGSSTDTQYF.